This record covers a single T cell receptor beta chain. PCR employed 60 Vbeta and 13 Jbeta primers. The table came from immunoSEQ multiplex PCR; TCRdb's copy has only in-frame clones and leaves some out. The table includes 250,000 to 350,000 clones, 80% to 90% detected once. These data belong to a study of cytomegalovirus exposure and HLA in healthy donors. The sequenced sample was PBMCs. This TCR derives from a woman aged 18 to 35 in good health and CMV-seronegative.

CDR3 in amino acids: CASSDSRAGNTIYF. CDR3 sequence (DNA): TGTGCCAGTAGTGACTCCAGGGCTGGAAACACCATATATTTT. The chain uses TRBV19 and TRBJ1-3, with D perhaps TRBD1 (5 bases). Germline V gene data show CDR1 as LNHDA and CDR2 as SQIVND (reference sequence). Trimming cost V 5 bases and J 2 bases, with 10 bases left between them. The CDR3 runs 14 residues.